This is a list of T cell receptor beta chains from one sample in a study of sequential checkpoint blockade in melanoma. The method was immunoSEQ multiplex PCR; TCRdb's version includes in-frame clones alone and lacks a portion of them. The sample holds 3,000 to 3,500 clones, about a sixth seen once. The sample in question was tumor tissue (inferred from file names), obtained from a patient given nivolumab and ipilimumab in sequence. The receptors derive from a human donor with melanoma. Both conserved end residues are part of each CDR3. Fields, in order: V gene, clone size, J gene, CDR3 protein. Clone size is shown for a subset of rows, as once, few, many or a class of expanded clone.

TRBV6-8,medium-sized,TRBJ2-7,CASYGAFSYEQYF
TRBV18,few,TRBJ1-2,CASSSGQGAVNYGYTF
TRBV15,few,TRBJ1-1,CATSRRYGSMNTEAFF
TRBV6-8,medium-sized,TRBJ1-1,CASSYSISGWTLLNTEAFF
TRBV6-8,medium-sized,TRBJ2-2,CASSSSLAVNTGELFF
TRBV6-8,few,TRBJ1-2,CASSGVQGALNYGYTF
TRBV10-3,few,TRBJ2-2,CAISESGWAANTGELFF
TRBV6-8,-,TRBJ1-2,CACRGHFNYGYTF
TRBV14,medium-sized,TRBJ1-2,CASSHIGTDLLGYTF
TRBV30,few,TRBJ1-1,CAQGPEWNTEAFF
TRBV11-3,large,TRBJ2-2,CASSPGTGTANTGELFF
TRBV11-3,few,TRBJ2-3,CASSQAAGPTDTQYF
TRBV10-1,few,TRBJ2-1,CASSPVGRDNEQFF
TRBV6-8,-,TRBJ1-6,CASSPRFRGYNSPLHF
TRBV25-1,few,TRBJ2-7,CASSESPYEQYF
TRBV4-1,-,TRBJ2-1,CASSLIPDPNNEQFF
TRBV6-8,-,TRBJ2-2,CASSPGGAGELFF
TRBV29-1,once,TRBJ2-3,CSVPPGTGTQYF
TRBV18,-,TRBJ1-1,CASSPPVSGVAAFF
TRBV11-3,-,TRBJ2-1,CASTGAPKYNEQFF
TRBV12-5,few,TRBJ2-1,CASTPGGRTNEQFF
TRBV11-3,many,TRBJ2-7,CASSLTGGSYEQYF
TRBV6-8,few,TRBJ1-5,CASSGRSNQPQHF
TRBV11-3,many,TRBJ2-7,CASRSVPGLAGVAHEQYF
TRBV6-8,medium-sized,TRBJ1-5,CASSEGVGGNQPQHF
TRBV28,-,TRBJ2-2,CASSFLGPPPTGELFF
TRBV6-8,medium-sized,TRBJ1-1,CASRILDGTEAFF
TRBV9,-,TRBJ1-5,CASSVAGGGQPQHF
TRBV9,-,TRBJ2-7,CASSVGVQSYEQYF
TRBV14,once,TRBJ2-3,CASSQYRGADTQYF
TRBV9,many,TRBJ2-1,CASSVAGGGLEQFF
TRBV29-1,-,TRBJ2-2,CSVARGRTGELFF
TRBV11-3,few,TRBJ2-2,CASSWGAGVETGELFF
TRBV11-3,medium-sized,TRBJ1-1,CASSSRRVAGGPMNTEAFF
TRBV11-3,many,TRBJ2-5,CASSPRGGGGETQYF
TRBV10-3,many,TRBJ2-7,CAISESLGTQNYEQYF
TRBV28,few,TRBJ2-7,CASLPTRLADEQYF
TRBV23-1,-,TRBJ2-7,CASNPAGAYEQYF
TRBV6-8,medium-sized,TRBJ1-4,CASSPGPKEKLFF
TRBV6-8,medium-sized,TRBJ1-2,CASRRLGGNYGYTF